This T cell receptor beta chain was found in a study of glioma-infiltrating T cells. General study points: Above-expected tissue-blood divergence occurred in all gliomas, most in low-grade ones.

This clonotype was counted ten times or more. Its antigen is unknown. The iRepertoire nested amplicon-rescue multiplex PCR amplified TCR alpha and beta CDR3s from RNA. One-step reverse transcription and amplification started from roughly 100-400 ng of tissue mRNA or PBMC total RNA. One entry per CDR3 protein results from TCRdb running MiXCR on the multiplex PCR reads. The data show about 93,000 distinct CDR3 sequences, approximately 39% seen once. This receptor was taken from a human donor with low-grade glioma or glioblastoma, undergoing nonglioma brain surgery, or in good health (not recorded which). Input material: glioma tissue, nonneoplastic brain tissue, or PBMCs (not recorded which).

The CDR3 here is CASSNYRVSSYNEQFF. CDR3 in DNA: TGTGCCAGCAGTAACTACAGGGTTAGCTCCTACAATGAGCAGTTCTTC. This rearrangement joins TRBV12-3 or TRBV12-4 to TRBJ2-1; tentatively, D is TRBD1 (6 bases). The CDR3 contains 16 residues. Trimming removed 5 bases at V and 0 bases at J, with 14 bases between.